This TCR beta chain originates from a study of T cells after yellow fever vaccination. Study summary: Fractions with few cells were prepared using SMART-Seq v4 Ultra Low Input. Study-wide points: When the response was secondary, it was weaker but reached its peak faster, day 5 versus 15. A minor fraction of clonotypes spanned both CD4 and CD8 compartments.

V lost 2 bases and J 7 bases, leaving 18 bases between the germline ends. CDR1 MNHNY and CDR2 SVGAGI come from the germline V gene (reference sequence). There are 16 residues in the CDR3. The TCR cDNA carried a universal primer site and UMIs from 5'RACE template switching. One entry per CDR3 protein, called by TCRdb with MiXCR from the 5' RACE reads. In the table there are approximately 170,000 distinct CDR3 sequences, approximately 10% of which are singletons. This clonotype was counted between two and nine times. The target antigen is unknown. This rearrangement joins TRBV6-6 to TRBJ1-5; D possibly corresponds to TRBD1 (5 bases). Source: CD8+ T cells sorted from PBMCs, taken 15 days after the yellow fever booster vaccination. The sequence came from a man aged 18 to 29 who received the YFV17D yellow fever vaccine. CDR3 DNA: TGTGCCAGCAGTTACGGGGACGGGATAAACGGACAGCCCCAGCATTTT. Its protein product is CASSYGDGINGQPQHF.